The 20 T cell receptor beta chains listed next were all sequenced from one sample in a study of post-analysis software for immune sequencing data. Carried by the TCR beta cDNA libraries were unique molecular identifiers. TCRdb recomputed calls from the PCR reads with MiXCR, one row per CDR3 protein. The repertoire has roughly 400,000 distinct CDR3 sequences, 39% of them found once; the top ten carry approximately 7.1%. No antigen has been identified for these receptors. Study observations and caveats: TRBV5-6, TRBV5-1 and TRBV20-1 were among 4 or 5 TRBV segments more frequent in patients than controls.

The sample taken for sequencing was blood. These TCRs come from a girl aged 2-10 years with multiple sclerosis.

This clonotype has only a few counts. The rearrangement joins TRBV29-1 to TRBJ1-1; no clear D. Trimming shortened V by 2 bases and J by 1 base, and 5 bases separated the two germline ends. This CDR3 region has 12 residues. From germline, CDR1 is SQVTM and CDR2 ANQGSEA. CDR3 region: CSVERKNTEAFF. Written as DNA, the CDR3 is TGCAGCGTTGAAAGAAAGAACACTGAAGCTTTCTTT. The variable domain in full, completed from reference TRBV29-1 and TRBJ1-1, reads SAVISQKPSRDICQRGTSLTIQCQVDSQVTMMFWYRQQPGQSLTLIATANQGSEATYESGFVIDKFPISRPNLTFSTLTVSNMSPEDSSIYLCSVERKNTEAFFGQGTRLTVV.

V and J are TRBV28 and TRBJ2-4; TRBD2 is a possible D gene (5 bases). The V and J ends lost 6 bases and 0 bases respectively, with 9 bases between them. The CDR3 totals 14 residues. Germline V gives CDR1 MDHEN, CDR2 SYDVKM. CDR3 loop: CASRRALAKNIQYF. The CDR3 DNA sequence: TGTGCCAGCAGGAGGGCTCTAGCCAAAAACATTCAGTACTTC.

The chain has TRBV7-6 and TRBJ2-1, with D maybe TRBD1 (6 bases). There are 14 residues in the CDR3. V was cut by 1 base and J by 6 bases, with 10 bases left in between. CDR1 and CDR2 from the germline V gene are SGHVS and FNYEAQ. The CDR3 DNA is TGTGCCAGCAGCTTAGGAGGGGGATCCAATGAGCAGTTCTTC. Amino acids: CASSLGGGSNEQFF.

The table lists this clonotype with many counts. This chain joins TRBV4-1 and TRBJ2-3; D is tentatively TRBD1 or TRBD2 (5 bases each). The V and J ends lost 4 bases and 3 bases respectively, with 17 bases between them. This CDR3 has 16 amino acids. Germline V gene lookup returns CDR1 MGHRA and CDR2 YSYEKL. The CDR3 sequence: CASSPGTGPGTDTQYF. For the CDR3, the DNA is TGCGCCAGCAGCCCTGGCACGGGGCCAGGAACAGATACGCAGTATTTT.

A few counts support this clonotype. CDR3 DNA: TGTGCCAGCAGACACTCACGCCGGGCGGGGGTTGAGCAGTTCTTC. This sequence encodes CASRHSRRAGVEQFF. The chain combines TRBV7-8 with TRBJ2-1; 7 bases agree with TRBD2. V shed 6 bases and J 9 bases; nucleotides not matched to a gene: 14. Germline loops: CDR1 SGHVS, CDR2 FQNEAQ. CDR3 size: 15 residues.

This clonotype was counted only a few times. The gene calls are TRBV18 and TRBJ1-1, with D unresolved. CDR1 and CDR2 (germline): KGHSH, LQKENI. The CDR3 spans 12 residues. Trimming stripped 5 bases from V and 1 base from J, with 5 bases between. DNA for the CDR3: TGTGCCAGCTCAATACAGAACACTGAAGCTTTCTTT. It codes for CASSIQNTEAFF.

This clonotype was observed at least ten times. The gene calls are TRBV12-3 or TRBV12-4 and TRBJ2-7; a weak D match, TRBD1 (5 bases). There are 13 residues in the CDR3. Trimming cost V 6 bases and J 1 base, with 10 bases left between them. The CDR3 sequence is CASSSPGSYEQYF. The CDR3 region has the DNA TGTGCCAGCAGCTCTCCAGGGTCCTACGAGCAGTACTTC.

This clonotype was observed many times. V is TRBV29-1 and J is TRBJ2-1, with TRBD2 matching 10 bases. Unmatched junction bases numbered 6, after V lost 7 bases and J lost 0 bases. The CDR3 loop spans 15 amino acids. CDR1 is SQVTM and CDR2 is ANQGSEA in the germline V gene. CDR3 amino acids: CSAPTSGDSYNEQFF. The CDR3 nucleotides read TGCAGCGCCCCAACTAGCGGGGACTCCTACAATGAGCAGTTCTTC.

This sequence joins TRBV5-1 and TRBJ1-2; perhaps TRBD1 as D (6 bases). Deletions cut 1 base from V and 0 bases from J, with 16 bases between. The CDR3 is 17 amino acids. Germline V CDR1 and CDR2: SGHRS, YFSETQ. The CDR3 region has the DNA TGCGCCAGCAGCTTGAGAACAGGGTTCACGACTAACTATGGCTACACCTTC. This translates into CASSLRTGFTTNYGYTF.

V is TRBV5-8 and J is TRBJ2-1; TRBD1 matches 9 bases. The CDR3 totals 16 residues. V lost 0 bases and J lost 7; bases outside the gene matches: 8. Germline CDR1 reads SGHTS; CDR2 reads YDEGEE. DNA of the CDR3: TGTGCCAGCAGCTTGGGCCAGGGGACAGGGTGGAATGAGCAGTTCTTC. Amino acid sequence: CASSLGQGTGWNEQFF.

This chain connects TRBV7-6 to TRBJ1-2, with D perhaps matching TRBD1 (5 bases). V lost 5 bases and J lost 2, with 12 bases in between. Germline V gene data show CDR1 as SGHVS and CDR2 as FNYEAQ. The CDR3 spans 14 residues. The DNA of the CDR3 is TGTGCCAGCAGCCCACGACAGAGGAACTATGGCTACACCTTC. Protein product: CASSPRQRNYGYTF.

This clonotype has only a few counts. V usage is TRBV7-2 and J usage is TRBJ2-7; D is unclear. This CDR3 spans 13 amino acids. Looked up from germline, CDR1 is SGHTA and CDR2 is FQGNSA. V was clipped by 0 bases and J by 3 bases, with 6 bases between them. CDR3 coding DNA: TGTGCCAGCAGCTTAGCGCAGTTCTACGAGCAGTACTTC. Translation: CASSLAQFYEQYF. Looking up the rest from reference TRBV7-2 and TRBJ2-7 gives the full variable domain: GAGVSQSPSNKVTEKGKDVELRCDPISGHTALYWYRQSLGQGLEFLIYFQGNSAPDKSGLPSDRFSAERTGGSVSTLTIQRTQQEDSAVYLCASSLAQFYEQYFGPGTRLTVT.

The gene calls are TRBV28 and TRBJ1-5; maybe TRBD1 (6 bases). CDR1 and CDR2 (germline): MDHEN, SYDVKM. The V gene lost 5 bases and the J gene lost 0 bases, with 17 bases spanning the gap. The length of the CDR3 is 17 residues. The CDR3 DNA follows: TGTGCCAGCAGTCCCGCGGGACACCTCTATAGCAATCAGCCCCAGCATTTT. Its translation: CASSPAGHLYSNQPQHF.

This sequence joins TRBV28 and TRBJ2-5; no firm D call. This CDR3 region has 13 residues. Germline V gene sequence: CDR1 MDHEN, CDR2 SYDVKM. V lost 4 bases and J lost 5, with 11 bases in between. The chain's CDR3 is CASSSVPAETQYF. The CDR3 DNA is TGTGCCAGCAGTTCCGTGCCCGCGGAGACCCAGTACTTC.

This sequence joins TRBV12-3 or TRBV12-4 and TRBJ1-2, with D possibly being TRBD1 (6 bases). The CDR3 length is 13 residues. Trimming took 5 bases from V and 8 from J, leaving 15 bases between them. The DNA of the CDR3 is TGTGCCAGCAGTCCTGGGACACCCTTGGGCTACACCTTC. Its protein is CASSPGTPLGYTF.

CDR3 DNA sequence: TGTGCCAGCAGCTTACCGGGACAGGGGAGCTACACCTTC. Its translation is CASSLPGQGSYTF. V gene TRBV7-2 combines with J gene TRBJ1-2; 10 bases are shared with TRBD1. The germline CDR1 and CDR2 sequences are SGHTA and FQGNSA. The V gene end was trimmed by 2 bases and the J gene end by 9 bases; junction bases not matched to a gene: 3. The CDR3 extends over 13 amino acids.

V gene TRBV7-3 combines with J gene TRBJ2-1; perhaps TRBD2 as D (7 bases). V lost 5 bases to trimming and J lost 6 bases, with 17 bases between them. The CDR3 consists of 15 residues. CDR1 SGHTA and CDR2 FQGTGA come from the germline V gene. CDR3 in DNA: TGTGCCAGCAGCCGAGGAGGGGGGGGTGGCAATGAGCAGTTCTTC. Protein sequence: CASSRGGGGGNEQFF.

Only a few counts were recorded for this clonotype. The CDR3 loop is CASSHPYGPEAFF. CDR3 nucleotides: TGTGCCAGCAGTCATCCCTACGGGCCTGAAGCTTTCTTT. V and J are TRBV12-3 or TRBV12-4 and TRBJ1-1, with D unresolved. V lost 5 bases and J 6 bases, leaving 13 bases between the germline ends. This CDR3 has 13 amino acids.

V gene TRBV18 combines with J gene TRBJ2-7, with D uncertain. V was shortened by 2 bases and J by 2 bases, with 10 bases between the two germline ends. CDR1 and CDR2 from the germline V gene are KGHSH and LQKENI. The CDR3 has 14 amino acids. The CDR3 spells CASSPDRAPYEQYF. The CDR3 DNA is TGTGCCAGCTCACCAGACCGGGCCCCCTACGAGCAGTACTTC.

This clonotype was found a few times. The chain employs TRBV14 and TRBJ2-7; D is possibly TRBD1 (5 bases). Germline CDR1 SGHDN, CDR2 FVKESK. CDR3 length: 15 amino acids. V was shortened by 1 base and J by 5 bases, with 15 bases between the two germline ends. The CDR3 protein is CASSQVAHRSDEQYF. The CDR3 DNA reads TGTGCCAGCAGCCAAGTAGCCCACAGGTCAGACGAGCAGTACTTC. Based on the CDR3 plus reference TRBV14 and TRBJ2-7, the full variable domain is EAGVTQFPSHSVIEKGQTVTLRCDPISGHDNLYWYRRVMGKEIKFLLHFVKESKQDESGMPNNRFLAERTGGTYSTLKVQPAELEDSGVYFCASSQVAHRSDEQYFGPGTRLTVT.